This TCR beta chain came from a study of blood T cell dynamics during melanoma immunotherapy. Time point noted: pre-treatment baseline. Per the germline V gene, CDR1 is DFQATT and CDR2 is SNEGSKA (reference sequence). Trimming stripped 3 bases from V and 7 bases from J, with 4 bases between. This CDR3 is built from 10 residues. Each bulk PBMC sample had approximately 400 ng DNA loaded. The method was immunoSEQ multiplex PCR; TCRdb's version includes in-frame clones alone and lacks a portion of them. The sample contains over 9,500 clones, 70% to 90% of which appear only once. This specimen consisted of blood, obtained from a patient treated with checkpoint blockade. This TCR was recovered from a human donor with melanoma. The chain employs TRBV20-1 and TRBJ2-1; D remains unclear. The CDR3 coding sequence is TGCAGTGCTAGGATGAATGAGCAGTTCTTC. This translates into CSARMNEQFF.